Listed below are T cell receptor beta chains from one sample, sequenced in a study of PD-1 blockade in mismatch repair-deficient tumors. Libraries were prepared by immunoSEQ multiplex PCR; TCRdb keeps only in-frame clonotypes and omits some of them. The table lists 120,000 or so clones, 86% of them singletons. Sequenced material: peripheral blood, taken 44 weeks after starting pembrolizumab. These TCRs come from an adult with mismatch repair-deficient cancer. Each CDR3 is given with its conserved first and last residue.

CDR3aa: CASSGRLYNEQFF; v_gene: TRBV9
CDR3aa: CASSPFRQGRSYGYTF; v_gene: TRBV19
CDR3aa: CASRPQSYNEQFF; v_gene: TRBV27
CDR3aa: CASKASGAEQYF; v_gene: TRBV13
CDR3aa: CASSLGGTYEQYF; v_gene: TRBV27
CDR3aa: CASSSAGTSGISPYEQYF; v_gene: TRBV7-9
CDR3aa: CASSPGTGAQGYTF; v_gene: TRBV11-2
CDR3aa: CASSLATGTGGTDTQYF; v_gene: TRBV5-1
CDR3aa: CSVVRRGGTRDEQFF; v_gene: TRBV29-1
CDR3aa: CASSYSWGDSYNEQFF; v_gene: TRBV6-5
CDR3aa: CASSDRESPPYEQYF; v_gene: TRBV2
CDR3aa: CASSYSRTGTGNEQYF; v_gene: TRBV6-5
CDR3aa: CASSLFTDQPQHF; v_gene: TRBV7-2
CDR3aa: CAGSFIGGISYNEQFF; v_gene: TRBV27
CDR3aa: CATRDGAETGELFF; v_gene: TRBV15
CDR3aa: CASSLGLAGGSTGELFF; v_gene: TRBV5-4
CDR3aa: CASSQGGGGQSYEQYF; v_gene: TRBV4-1
CDR3aa: CASSGAGTVGPGANVLTF; v_gene: TRBV7-9
CDR3aa: CASSLEGGTYEQYF; v_gene: TRBV7-9
CDR3aa: CASSGGIGRTGYNQPQHF; v_gene: TRBV5-8
CDR3aa: CASSSKPDGTIYF; v_gene: TRBV5-6
CDR3aa: CSVAGTMNTGELFF; v_gene: TRBV29-1
CDR3aa: CASSPGGEGGASGANVLTF; v_gene: TRBV11-1
CDR3aa: CASSQDLKGLASIQYF; v_gene: TRBV4-2
CDR3aa: CASSSGLAGASSNEQFF; v_gene: TRBV7-3
CDR3aa: CASPPNVGGSYGYTF; v_gene: TRBV27
CDR3aa: CASSQERAGGKNIQYF; v_gene: TRBV4-3
CDR3aa: CASSLGEGPRDTQYF; v_gene: TRBV7-7
CDR3aa: CASSDSTLAGGSSYNEQFF; v_gene: TRBV6-4
CDR3aa: CASGRPYEQYF; v_gene: TRBV6-1
CDR3aa: CAISERRATQETQYF; v_gene: TRBV10-3
CDR3aa: CASSSWTGRNTGELFF; v_gene: TRBV11-3
CDR3aa: CASSLRQGAGGTQYF; v_gene: TRBV28
CDR3aa: CASSYAGGLYQPQHF; v_gene: TRBV6-6
CDR3aa: CASSVARLASGRAFSGANVLTF; v_gene: TRBV9
CDR3aa: CASSVLAVDNEQFF; v_gene: TRBV4-1
CDR3aa: CASRVSSGELFF; v_gene: TRBV7-2
CDR3aa: CASSEAHISDTGELFF; v_gene: TRBV10-1
CDR3aa: CASSQRQGADTQYF; v_gene: TRBV14
CDR3aa: CASSPDYPYEQYF; v_gene: TRBV7-9
CDR3aa: CASSKGLAGGVNIQYF; v_gene: TRBV5-8
CDR3aa: CASSQDSRGETQYF; v_gene: TRBV4-2
CDR3aa: CASSAAGVAHQPQHF; v_gene: TRBV7-9
CDR3aa: CASSLGRGRETQYF; v_gene: TRBV7-2
CDR3aa: CASSHIAGGPYEQYF; v_gene: TRBV4-3
CDR3aa: CASSPPSPGELFF; v_gene: TRBV4-3